A single sample is the source of the 21 T cell receptor beta chains below, sequenced in a study of cytomegalovirus exposure and HLA in healthy donors (dated by TCRdb to between 2016 and 2019). The library was obtained by the immunoSEQ multiplex PCR assay. A mixture of 60 forward primers for TCR Vbeta segments and 13 reverse primers for TCR Jbeta segments was used in the multiplex PCR. This is the immuneACCESS table as TCRdb keeps it, with only in-frame sequences that have V and J called. A part of the clones is gone; compared with another copy, unresolved V genes explain less than half, and the rest is unexplained. Here the sample has 150,000 or so clones; around 80% occur a single time. The ten largest clones represent over 2.5% of the sample. Sequencing used PBMCs. The receptors originated from a woman in her forties or fifties in good health and CMV-seropositive.

The chain has TRBV29-1 and TRBJ2-2, with D unresolved. This CDR3 comprises 11 residues. Deletions cut 4 bases from V and 8 bases from J, with 8 bases between. CDR1 and CDR2 from the germline V gene are SQVTM and ANQGSEA. As DNA, the CDR3 is TGCAGCGTTGGAAGCCCTGGGGAGCTGTTTTTT. It yields the protein CSVGSPGELFF.

The chain combines TRBV7-2 with TRBJ1-2, with D unclear. The germline V gene has CDR1 SGHTA and CDR2 FQGNSA. V gave up 5 bases and J gave up 4 bases, with 11 bases separating them. The CDR3 has 13 residues. Written as DNA, the CDR3 is TGTGCCAGCAGCCCCATTCGGGGCTATGGCTACACCTTC. Protein: CASSPIRGYGYTF.

V usage is TRBV15 and J usage is TRBJ2-5; possible D gene TRBD2, 7 bases. The J call is doubtful: the DNA matches TRBJ2-7 better. The germline V gene encodes CDR1 LNHNV and CDR2 YYDKDF (reference sequence). The CDR3 totals 16 residues. The CDR3 DNA is TGTGCCACCAGCAGACTCGGGGGAGGGGGGTTCTACGAGCAGTACTTC. Translating gives CATSRLGGGGFYEQYF.

This sequence joins TRBV2 and TRBJ1-2, with 9 bases fitting TRBD1. The CDR3 is made up of 14 amino acids. Germline trimming cut 5 bases from V and 7 bases from J; bases unmatched to any gene: 8. Germline V gives CDR1 SNHLY, CDR2 FYNNEI. CDR3 bases: TGTGCCAGCAGTCCCGGGACAGGGTTGATTGGCTACACCTTC. It translates to CASSPGTGLIGYTF.

A remark on this clone: The junction shows a germline mismatch at one end, possibly a read error. The identical CDR3 is also encoded by other nucleotide sequences in the sample. This chain connects TRBV9 to TRBJ1-2, with D unresolved. Germline V gene lookup returns CDR1 SGDLS and CDR2 YYNGEE. The CDR3 is 14 amino acids. The CDR3 protein is CASSVAGRFEGYTF. CDR3 coding DNA: TGCGCCAGCAGCGTAGCTGGGAGGTTTGAAGGCTACACCTTC.

The gene calls are TRBV6-1 and TRBJ2-7; tentatively, D is TRBD1 (5 bases). This CDR3 region has 12 residues. CDR1 and CDR2 (germline): MNHNS, SASEGT. Trimming left V 6 bases short and J 5 bases short, with 11 bases between. CDR3 DNA: TGTGCCAGCAGGTATTTCAGGGACGAGCAGTACTTC. Translated, it gives CASRYFRDEQYF.

V gene TRBV5-6 combines with J gene TRBJ2-6; the D gene is possibly TRBD2 (5 bases). From germline, CDR1 is SGHDT and CDR2 YYEEEE. V lost 3 bases and J lost 1, with 5 bases in between. The CDR3 has 14 residues. The chain's CDR3 is CASSSGSGANVLTF. The CDR3 DNA is TGTGCCAGCAGCTCGGGGTCTGGGGCCAACGTCCTGACTTTC.

The chain is built from TRBV28 and TRBJ1-4; D is undetermined. Germline lookup yields CDR1 MDHEN and CDR2 SYDVKM. The CDR3 has 13 residues. The germline V and J ends were trimmed by 6 bases and 14 bases, with 19 bases remaining between them. The CDR3 DNA sequence: TGTGCCAGCAGGGACTCGGGGATGAGAAGCCTGTTTTTT. This translates into CASRDSGMRSLFF.

J is TRBJ2-1 and V is TRBV14, with 14 nucleotides matching TRBD2. This CDR3 is 15 amino acids long. The V gene's germline CDR1 is SGHDN and CDR2 FVKESK. J gave up 9 bases and V 6 bases, and 7 bases lay outside the gene matches. The CDR3 coding sequence is TGTGCCAGCAGTCGGACTAGCGGGGGGTGGCTTGAGCAGTTCTTC. Its protein product is CASSRTSGGWLEQFF.

The chain links TRBV7-2 to TRBJ2-3; the D gene is possibly TRBD2 (7 bases). CDR1 is SGHTA and CDR2 is FQGNSA in the germline V gene. The CDR3 consists of 15 residues. Trimming shortened V by 1 base and J by 4 bases, and 12 bases separated the two germline ends. The CDR3 DNA sequence: TGTGCCAGCAGCTTAGAGGGGGGGCCGGCAGATACGCAGTATTTT. Amino acids: CASSLEGGPADTQYF.

The gene calls are TRBV7-2 and TRBJ1-2, with TRBD1 as a possible D gene (6 bases). Germline lookup yields CDR1 SGHTA and CDR2 FQGNSA. The CDR3 covers 17 residues. The V end was cut by 1 base, the J end by 0 bases, with 15 bases between. The DNA of the CDR3 is TGTGCCAGCAGCTTAGGCCCGCTACAGGGCTCTAACTATGGCTACACCTTC. Translation: CASSLGPLQGSNYGYTF.

This chain uses TRBV19 with TRBJ1-2, with a possible D match to TRBD1 (5 bases). From germline, CDR1 is LNHDA and CDR2 SQIVND (reference sequence). Trimming removed 8 bases from V and 7 bases from J, with 14 bases in between. This CDR3 has 12 amino acids. The CDR3 reads CASSTGESGYTF. Written as DNA, the CDR3 is TGTGCCAGTTCAACGGGGGAGAGTGGCTACACCTTC.

This chain joins TRBV30 and TRBJ2-3, with 11 bases matching TRBD2. Germline CDR1 and CDR2: GTSNPN and SVGIG (reference sequence). This CDR3 region has 14 residues. J was trimmed by 3 bases and V by 1 base; bases with no gene match: 0. As DNA, the CDR3 is TGTGCCTGGAGTGCTAGCGGGGGGACAGATACGCAGTATTTT. Encoded protein: CAWSASGGTDTQYF.

The chain employs TRBV9 and TRBJ2-1, with 9 bases identical to TRBD1. The CDR3 is 15 residues long. Germline trimming cut 1 base from V and 4 bases from J; bases unmatched to any gene: 3. Germline V gene lookup returns CDR1 SGDLS and CDR2 YYNGEE. Written as DNA, the CDR3 is TGTGCCAGCAGCGTACCGGGACAGGGATACAATGAGCAGTTCTTC. Its protein product is CASSVPGQGYNEQFF.

The gene calls are TRBV5-4 and TRBJ2-5, with 7 bases matching TRBD2. Germline V CDR1 and CDR2: SGHNT, YYREEE (reference sequence). V lost 3 bases and J lost 3; bases outside the gene matches: 5. The CDR3 is 14 residues long. The CDR3 sequence: CASSSGGPEETQYF. The CDR3 DNA follows: TGTGCCAGCAGCTCGGGGGGACCCGAAGAGACCCAGTACTTC.

This chain connects TRBV5-1 to TRBJ2-7; the match to TRBD2 covers 7 bases. The CDR3 is 15 amino acids. Trimming took 0 bases from V and 2 from J; bases not matched to a gene: 5. Germline-derived CDR1 and CDR2 are SGHRS and YFSETQ. CDR3 region: CASSLARGRTYEQYF. The CDR3 DNA sequence: TGCGCCAGCAGCTTGGCGCGGGGGAGAACCTACGAGCAGTACTTC.

V and J are TRBV19 and TRBJ1-2; D possibly corresponds to TRBD1 (5 bases). The germline V gene encodes CDR1 LNHDA and CDR2 SQIVND (reference sequence). Trimming pared 1 base from V and 4 bases from J, leaving 10 bases between. The CDR3 is 14 residues long. Here the CDR3 DNA reads TGTGCCAGTAGTATAGGGGCAGGGCCCTATGGCTACACCTTC. Encoded protein: CASSIGAGPYGYTF.

The V call is TRBV28, the J call TRBJ2-3; 9 positions agree with TRBD2. Per the germline V gene, CDR1 is MDHEN and CDR2 is SYDVKM. The CDR3 totals 16 residues. Trimming at V came to 5 bases and at J to 5 bases, leaving 11 bases not matched to a gene. The CDR3 bases are TGTGCCAGCAGTCCCCGGGGCGGGAGGGGTGGAGATACGCAGTATTTT. Amino acids: CASSPRGGRGGDTQYF.

V usage is TRBV7-9 and J usage is TRBJ1-1; D remains unclear. The V gene lost 0 bases and the J gene lost 5 bases, with 10 bases spanning the gap. The CDR3 is 14 amino acids. Germline values: CDR1 SEHNR, CDR2 FQNEAQ (reference sequence). CDR3: CASSLAEGGTEAFF. The CDR3 nucleotides are TGTGCCAGCAGCTTAGCGGAGGGTGGAACTGAAGCTTTCTTT. The whole variable domain, remainder taken from reference TRBV7-9 and TRBJ1-1, is DTGVSQNPRHKITKRGQNVTFRCDPISEHNRLYWYRQTLGQGPEFLTYFQNEAQLEKSRLLSDRFSAERPKGSFSTLEIQRTEQGDSAMYLCASSLAEGGTEAFFGQGTRLTVV.

The gene calls are TRBV5-6 and TRBJ1-2, with 7 nucleotides matching TRBD1. V shed 4 bases and J 4 bases; nucleotides not matched to a gene: 7. The CDR3 sequence is 14 residues long. Germline CDR1 SGHDT, CDR2 YYEEEE. Here the CDR3 reads CASSAPGQVYGYTF. The CDR3 nucleotides read TGTGCCAGCAGCGCACCTGGACAGGTCTATGGCTACACCTTC.

The V and J genes are TRBV5-1 and TRBJ2-6; TRBD2 is a possible D gene (5 bases). This CDR3 contains 19 residues. Germline-derived CDR1 and CDR2 are SGHRS and YFSETQ. V was shortened by 1 base and J by 2 bases, with 19 bases between the two germline ends. CDR3 region: CASSLFPSGNGAGANVLTF. The DNA of the CDR3 is TGCGCCAGCAGCTTGTTCCCTTCCGGGAACGGAGCTGGGGCCAACGTCCTGACTTTC. Combining the CDR3 with reference TRBV5-1 and TRBJ2-6 gives the whole variable domain KAGVTQTPRYLIKTRGQQVTLSCSPISGHRSVSWYQQTPGQGLQFLFEYFSETQRNKGNFPGRFSGRQFSNSRSEMNVSTLELGDSALYLCASSLFPSGNGAGANVLTFGAGSRLTVL.